This record looks at one T cell receptor (beta chain) sequence and its context. Its antigen is undetermined. This specimen comes from a study of tumor-infiltrating lymphocytes in primary liver carcinoma. Study context: Men and women, 30 to 69 years of age, made up the patients.

Extraction also yielded germline DNA, while blood RNA was obtained from unsorted whole blood. This CDR3 has 14 amino acids. Points from the study as a whole: Significantly larger top-250-clone fractions were found in tumors than in blood (p = 0.039). Lower overlap was observed for tumor-adjacent and tumor-blood pairs relative to tumor region pairs. Left bulk and unsorted, the samples did not allow CD4+ and CD8+ repertoires to be compared.

Reverse transcription of roughly 470 ng total RNA with a constant-region primer produced TCR beta cDNA. Construction of TCR beta libraries relied on three successive nested multiplex PCR rounds employing slightly modified ARM-PCR. For 10 cycles apiece, the opening two PCR rounds ran with TRBV1-TRBV30 forward primers and a C-beta reverse primer. TCRdb re-analysed the multiplex PCR reads in MiXCR, keeping a single row per CDR3 protein. The sample includes fewer than 400,000 distinct CDR3 sequences, over 55% seen only once; the top ten take 9%. The TCR comes from a man between 40 and 49 years old with primary liver carcinoma and hepatitis B virus infection. The chain has TRBV21-1 and TRBJ2-7; the table's D call, TRBD1, was not checked against the DNA. TRBV21-1 is recorded as a pseudogene. Source material: peripheral blood. CDR3 sequence reads: CASSKGGRGDEQYF. CDR3 DNA sequence: TGTGCCAGCAGCAAAGGGGGCAGGGGTGACGAGCAGTACTTC.